This TCR beta chain came from a study of T cell responses to AZD1222 COVID-19 vaccine. Study outcomes and limitations: Increases in Spike-specific TCR breadth and depth were seen after two AZD1222 doses. Baseline seropositives among AZD1222 recipients totaled only five to seven. Spike was spanned by vaccine-associated CD4 TCRs, with dominance at 160-218 and 743-854.

Note on this clone: Its antigen is as yet unknown.

Analysis merged second doses at about 4 or about 12 weeks. Only in-frame clones appear in the TCRdb table, and some are missing; sequencing was by immunoSEQ multiplex PCR. The top ten hold roughly 1% of the sample, which has under 150,000 clones, roughly 89% seen once. From germline, CDR1 is KGHSH and CDR2 LQKENI. The CDR3 totals 13 residues. V was shortened by 1 base and J by 5 bases, with 6 bases between the two germline ends. The rearrangement uses TRBV18 and TRBJ2-1; no clear D. The input for sequencing was peripheral blood, taken 28 days after the second AZD1222 dose. The TCR sequence derives from an adult who received the AZD1222 COVID-19 vaccine. The CDR3 DNA follows: TGTGCCAGCTCACCACTTGGCGACAATGAGCAGTTCTTC. Protein sequence: CASSPLGDNEQFF.